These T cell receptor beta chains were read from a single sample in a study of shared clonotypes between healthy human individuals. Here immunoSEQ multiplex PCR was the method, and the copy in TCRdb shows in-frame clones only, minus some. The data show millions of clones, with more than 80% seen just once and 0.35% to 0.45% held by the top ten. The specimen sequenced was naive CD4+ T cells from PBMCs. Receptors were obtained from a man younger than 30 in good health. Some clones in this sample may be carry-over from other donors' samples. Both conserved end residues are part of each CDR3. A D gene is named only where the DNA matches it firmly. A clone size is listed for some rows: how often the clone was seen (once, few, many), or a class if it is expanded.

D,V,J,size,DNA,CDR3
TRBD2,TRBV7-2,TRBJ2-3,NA,TGTGCCAGCAGCTTAGAGTGGGCTAGCGGAAGCACAGATACGCAGTATTTT,CASSLEWASGSTDTQYF
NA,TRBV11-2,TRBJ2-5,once,TGTGCCAGCAGCTTTTTGAACAGAGTGGAGACCCAGTACTTC,CASSFLNRVETQYF
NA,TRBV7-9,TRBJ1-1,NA,TGTGCCAGCAGCTTGACGGTGAACACTGAAGCTTTCTTT,CASSLTVNTEAFF
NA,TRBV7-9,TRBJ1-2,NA,TGTGCCAGCAGCCCCCAACAAGAAGCTAACTATGGCTACACCTTC,CASSPQQEANYGYTF
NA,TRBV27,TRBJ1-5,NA,TGTGCCAGCAGTTTCTGGGGGAGGTCAGATAGCAATCAGCCCCAGCATTTT,CASSFWGRSDSNQPQHF
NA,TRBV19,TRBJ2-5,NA,TGTGCCAGTAGTTCCCAGCAAGAGACCCAGTACTTC,CASSSQQETQYF
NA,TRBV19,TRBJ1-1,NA,TGTGCCAGTAGTATAGTTGGGGTTCGGAACACTGAAGCTTTCTTT,CASSIVGVRNTEAFF
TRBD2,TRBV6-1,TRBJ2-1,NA,TGTGCCAGCCAGTCGAGGGAGGGCGCCCACAATGAGCAGTTCTTC,CASQSREGAHNEQFF
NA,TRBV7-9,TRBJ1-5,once,TGTGCCAGCAGCTTGGCAGGGAGTCAGCCCCAGCATTTT,CASSLAGSQPQHF
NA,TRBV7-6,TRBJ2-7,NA,TGTGCCAGCAGCTTAGCAGGGGCCTACGAGCAGTACTTC,CASSLAGAYEQYF
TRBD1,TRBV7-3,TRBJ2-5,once,TGTGCCAGCAGCCCAGGGACAGGGAATCGGGAGACCCAGTACTTC,CASSPGTGNRETQYF
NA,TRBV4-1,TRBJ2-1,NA,TGCGCCAGCAGCCGGAACAATGAGCAGTTCTTC,CASSRNNEQFF
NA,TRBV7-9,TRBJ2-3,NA,TGTGCCAGCAGCCGATTAGAGGCGGGCACGCAGTATTTT,CASSRLEAGTQYF
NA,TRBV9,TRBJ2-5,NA,TGTGCCAGCAGCGTAACAGGTTCAGCGGAGACCCAGTACTTC,CASSVTGSAETQYF
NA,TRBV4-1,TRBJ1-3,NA,TGCGCCAGCAGCCAAGTTCGGGGGACTGGAAACACCATATATTTT,CASSQVRGTGNTIYF
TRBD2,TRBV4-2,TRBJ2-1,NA,TGTGCCAGCAGCCGTTCAGGCCTAGCGGATTACAATGAGCAGTTCTTC,CASSRSGLADYNEQFF